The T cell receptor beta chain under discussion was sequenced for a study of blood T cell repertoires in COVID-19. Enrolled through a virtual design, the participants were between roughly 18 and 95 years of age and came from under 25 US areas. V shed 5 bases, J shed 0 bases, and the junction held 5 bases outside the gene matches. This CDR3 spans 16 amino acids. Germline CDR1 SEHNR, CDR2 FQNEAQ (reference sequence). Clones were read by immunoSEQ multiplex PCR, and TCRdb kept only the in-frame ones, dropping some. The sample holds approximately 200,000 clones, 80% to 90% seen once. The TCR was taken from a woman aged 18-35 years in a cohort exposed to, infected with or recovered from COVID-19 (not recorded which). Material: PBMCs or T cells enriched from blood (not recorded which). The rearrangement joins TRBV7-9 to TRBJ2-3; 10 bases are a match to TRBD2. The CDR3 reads CASSPETSGSTDTQYF. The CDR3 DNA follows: TGTGCCAGCAGCCCCGAGACTAGCGGGAGCACAGATACGCAGTATTTT. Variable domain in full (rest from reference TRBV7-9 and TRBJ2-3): DTGVSQNPRHKITKRGQNVTFRCDPISEHNRLYWYRQTLGQGPEFLTYFQNEAQLEKSRLLSDRFSAERPKGSFSTLEIQRTEQGDSAMYLCASSPETSGSTDTQYFGPGTRLTVL.